The clone carrying this T cell receptor beta chain was seen only once. Its antigen is currently unknown. The data stem from a study of Ad26.COV2.S vaccination and SARS-CoV-2 variants. Germline V gene lookup returns CDR1 SGHDT and CDR2 YYEEEE. V trimming: 3 bases; J trimming: 3 bases; junction bases outside the gene matches: 4. CDR3 size: 15 residues. Clones were sequenced by immunoSEQ multiplex PCR, and TCRdb holds only the in-frame ones, with some missing. The sample lists 300,000 to 400,000 clones, about 86% seen once, with 1.5% to 2.5% in the top ten. The treatment: around 19 received Ad26.COV2.S at low or high dose, single or two shots; five or six received placebo; per-sample allocation not given. The study sampled participants on day 63 after the first vaccine or placebo injection. The study, taken as a whole, reports: Marked by substantial breadth, spike-specific CD8+ and CD4+ T cell responses were reportedly seen after vaccination. Assessments of TCR breadth and depth may have underestimated the total T cell responses.

The specimen was peripheral blood, collected in a trial of Ad26.COV2.S vaccine versus placebo. This clonotype was sampled from a person between 18 and 65 years old who received the Ad26.COV2.S COVID-19 vaccine or a placebo. The V and J genes are TRBV5-6 and TRBJ1-2; TRBD1 matches 11 bases. The CDR3: CASSYGTGGDYGYTF. In nucleotides, the CDR3 is TGTGCCAGCAGCTACGGGACAGGGGGTGACTATGGCTACACCTTC.